This TCR beta chain was recorded in a study of cytomegalovirus exposure and HLA in healthy donors. Points from the study as a whole: After further analysis at a later stage, around 17,000 TCR beta sequences were associated with HLA alleles at 0.05 false discovery rate. Within the data, a cluster of highly shared sequence variants was likely a sequencing artifact.

PCR used 60 Vbeta primers and 13 Jbeta primers. In the authors' methods: Approximately 11 million shared chains were among approximately 87 million unique TCR beta chains counted in a later analysis. Produced via immunoSEQ multiplex PCR; TCRdb's table is partial and in-frame only. The DNA was the basis for D and trimming; V, J and clone size are from that table. The sample contains approximately 120,000 clones, 65% to 80% of which appear only once. This clone showed up just once. Its antigen remains unknown. With 5 bases removed from V and 4 bases from J, the gap between germline ends came to 15 bases. The CDR3 is 15 residues long. The germline gives CDR1 SGHTA, CDR2 FQGNSA.

The rearrangement uses TRBV7-2 and TRBJ2-1; D perhaps matches TRBD2 (6 bases). This clonotype originated in a woman between 35 and 50 years old in good health and CMV-seropositive. The sequencing sample was made of PBMCs. The CDR3 here is CASSPKSGSYNEQFF. The CDR3 DNA reads TGTGCCAGCAGCCCGAAGAGCGGGTCTTACAATGAGCAGTTCTTC.